Listed below are T cell receptor beta chains from one sample, sequenced in a study of T cell responses to AZD1222 COVID-19 vaccine. Clones were sequenced by immunoSEQ multiplex PCR, and TCRdb holds only the in-frame ones, with some missing. The sample includes some 100,000 clones, more than 75% of them seen just once. The sample was peripheral blood, taken on day 0 of AZD1222 vaccination. The receptors here all came from an adult in good health. The CDR3 runs from the conserved cysteine through the conserved F or W. D genes are given only for firm matches. A row's size may be missing; if present it is once, few, many or a size class.

>NA|TRBJ1-2|NA|TRBV5-1
TGCGCCAGCAGCTTGGGGACGGATGACTATGGCTACACCTTC
CASSLGTDDYGYTF
>NA|TRBJ2-2|once|TRBV12-3/TRBV12-4
TGTGCCAGCAGCAACGGACCCTCTCGGTTGTTTTTT
CASSNGPSRLFF
>NA|TRBJ1-2|few|TRBV30
TGTGCCTGGGACGAACCGGGACGGACCTATGGCTACACCTTC
CAWDEPGRTYGYTF
>TRBD1|TRBJ1-2|NA|TRBV29-1
TGCAGCGTGCGGGACAGAGACTATGGCTACACCTTC
CSVRDRDYGYTF
>NA|TRBJ1-5|once|TRBV4-2
TGTGCCAGCAGCCAAGCCGGGCTTTCAAATCAGCCCCAGCATTTT
CASSQAGLSNQPQHF
>NA|TRBJ2-7|NA|TRBV5-4
TGTGCCAGCAGCTTGGTCGGGGGCTACGAGCAGTACTTC
CASSLVGGYEQYF
>TRBD1|TRBJ2-7|NA|TRBV19
TGTGCCAGTAGTTTCCGGACAGGGGGATCCTACGAGCAGTACTTC
CASSFRTGGSYEQYF
>NA|TRBJ2-5|few|TRBV5-1
TGCGCCAGCAGCTTGATCAGGATCGGTCCAGAGACCCAGTACTTC
CASSLIRIGPETQYF
>NA|TRBJ2-1|once|TRBV5-1
TGCGCCAGCAGCTTGTTGGGGGATAGGAGCAATGAGCAGTTCTTC
CASSLLGDRSNEQFF
>TRBD1|TRBJ2-3|NA|TRBV18
TGTGCCAGCTCCAGGGGACAGGGAACAGATACGCAGTATTTT
CASSRGQGTDTQYF
>NA|TRBJ2-2|NA|TRBV24-1
TGTGCCACCAGTGAGCATAGACGGAAGAGAACCGGGGAGCTGTTTTTT
CATSEHRRKRTGELFF
>NA|TRBJ1-6|NA|TRBV9
TGTGCCAGCAGCCCCACTGAGCCACCCCTCCACTTT
CASSPTEPPLHF
>NA|TRBJ1-6|NA|TRBV18
TGTGCCAGCTCACCCCGAGAGGGGAACTCACCCCTCCACTTT
CASSPREGNSPLHF
>NA|TRBJ1-5|NA|TRBV6-5
TGTGCCAGCAGTCCTAACAGGGTAGGGCAGCCCCAGCATTTT
CASSPNRVGQPQHF
>NA|TRBJ2-7|once|TRBV19
TGTGCCAGTAGTCTGACAGTCCCATCCTACGAGCAGTACTTC
CASSLTVPSYEQYF
>NA|TRBJ1-2|once|TRBV3-1/TRBV3-2
TGTGCCAGCAGGGGGAACTATGGCTACACCTTC
CASRGNYGYTF
>NA|TRBJ1-2|NA|TRBV19
TGTGCCAGTACCGGAGGGCCCCGTGACGGCTACACCTTC
CASTGGPRDGYTF
>NA|TRBJ1-5|NA|TRBV10-3
TGTGCCATCAGTGAGTCGAGCAATCAGCCCCAGCATTTT
CAISESSNQPQHF
>TRBD1|TRBJ2-1|NA|TRBV4-1
TGCGCCAGCAGCCAAGTCCCAGGGGGTGACAATGAGCAGTTCTTC
CASSQVPGGDNEQFF
>NA|TRBJ1-2|once|TRBV5-4
TGTGCCAGCAGCTTGGATAACTATGGCTACACCTTC
CASSLDNYGYTF
>TRBD1|TRBJ2-5|once|TRBV11-2
TGTGCCAGCAGCTTAGATCGGGTAGGGGGCGCACAGACCCAGTACTTC
CASSLDRVGGAQTQYF
>NA|TRBJ2-5|few|TRBV2
TGTGCCAGCAACCCGGGTATTCAAGAGACCCAGTACTTC
CASNPGIQETQYF
>TRBD1|TRBJ1-6|NA|TRBV2
TGTGCCAAAGAAGGGGGACAGGGACAGAGCTCCTATAATTCACCCCTCCACTTT
CAKEGGQGQSSYNSPLHF
>NA|TRBJ1-1|NA|TRBV28
TGTGCCAGCAGGTCCGGGCTTGACACTGAAGCTTTCTTT
CASRSGLDTEAFF
>TRBD2|TRBJ2-3|NA|TRBV7-2
TGTGCCAGCAGCTCCAGACTAGCGGGGGGGCCCGATACGCAGTATTTT
CASSSRLAGGPDTQYF
>NA|TRBJ1-2|NA|TRBV19
TGTGCCAGTAGTATACCCGGGACACCCAGATATGGCTACACCTTC
CASSIPGTPRYGYTF
>NA|TRBJ1-5|NA|TRBV10-3
TGTGCCATCAGTGAGTCTTTGGCCCCAAGAAAAAGAGTCGTGGGCGATCAGCCCCAGCATTTT
CAISESLAPRKRVVGDQPQHF
>TRBD1|TRBJ1-2|NA|TRBV6-4
TGTGCCAGCAGTGACCGGACAGGGGGCGGCTACACCTTC
CASSDRTGGGYTF
>TRBD1|TRBJ1-1|few|TRBV19
TGTGCCAGTAGTATAGACCCCCACAGGGGAGGATGGACTGAAGCTTTCTTT
CASSIDPHRGGWTEAFF
>NA|TRBJ2-3|NA|TRBV19
TGTGCCAGTAGTACCGCCAACACGGATACGCAGTATTTT
CASSTANTDTQYF
>TRBD2|TRBJ2-3|NA|TRBV4-2
TGTGCCAGCAGCCCCGAACTAGCGGGGAGCACAGATACGCAGTATTTT
CASSPELAGSTDTQYF
>NA|TRBJ2-3|NA|TRBV3-1/TRBV3-2
TGTGCCAGCAGCCTAAAAGAGTCGGGAGATACGCAGTATTTT
CASSLKESGDTQYF
>TRBD1|TRBJ1-4|NA|TRBV27
TGTGCCAGCAGTTTATTTGGGACAGCAACTAATGAAAAACTGTTTTTT
CASSLFGTATNEKLFF
>TRBD1|TRBJ2-2|NA|TRBV7-3
TGTGCCAGCAGCCCTAGACAGGGGGCTACCGGGGAGCTGTTTTTT
CASSPRQGATGELFF
>TRBD1|TRBJ2-2|once|TRBV28
TGTGCCAGCAGGGACAGGTCGGGGACCGGGGAGCTGTTTTTT
CASRDRSGTGELFF
>NA|TRBJ1-5|NA|TRBV18
TGTGCCAGCTCACCCGAAAGCAATAGCAATCAGCCCCAGCATTTT
CASSPESNSNQPQHF
>TRBD1|TRBJ1-6|NA|TRBV3-1/TRBV3-2
TGTGCCAGCAGCCAAGCGACAGGGAAGAGCTCCTATAATTCACCCCTCCACTTT
CASSQATGKSSYNSPLHF
>NA|TRBJ2-7|NA|TRBV27
TGTGCCAGCAGTTCCCACTCCTACGAGCAGTACTTC
CASSSHSYEQYF
>TRBD1|TRBJ1-4|NA|TRBV11-3
TGTGCCAGCAGCTATGAGGACAGGGATAGTAAACTGTTTTTT
CASSYEDRDSKLFF
>TRBD1|TRBJ1-2|NA|TRBV11-2
TGTGCCAGCAGCTTGACAGGGGAATATGGCTACACCTTC
CASSLTGEYGYTF
>NA|TRBJ1-4|once|TRBV7-2
TGTGCCAGCAGCTCTCAATACACGGAAAAACTGTTTTTT
CASSSQYTEKLFF
>NA|TRBJ1-2|NA|TRBV6-5
TGTGCCAGCAGTCCCTCCTATGGCTACACCTTC
CASSPSYGYTF